This T cell receptor (beta chain) was documented in a study of shared clonotypes between healthy human individuals (dated by TCRdb to 2018 to 2020). Study-wide context: The cohort included a few men and a couple of women between 18 and 49 years of age. Blood TCR repertoires of roughly five healthy adults were deeply sequenced to estimate repertoire size and the extent of clonotype sharing between individuals. Between about 0.9 and 9 billion PBMCs per donor were obtained by leukapheresis. For each donor, three plates each were used for CD4 naive and CD4 memory, two plates were used for CD8 naive, and one plate was used for CD8 memory. To increase sequencing depth and limit assay-specific biases, different laboratories used diverse techniques to prepare libraries and sequence TCR repertoires. Beyond this particular receptor, the publication reports: Pairwise subsampling led to the expectation that sequencing depth would affect the degree of clonotype sharing among donors. Compared with non-shared clonotypes, the clonotypes found in all four sorted-subset donors had higher generation probabilities. Larger estimated clonotype richness was generally found for naive subsets than for memory subsets. Because the study included a small number of donors, the genetic and exposure-history diversity represented was limited. Incomplete sequencing was indicated by rarefaction of sorted-subset datasets, despite the large sequencing depth. Sampling was restricted to blood, and TCR repertoires in tissue are likely to differ from TCR repertoires in blood. Across a handful of donors, about 5.2% of naive CD4, roughly 3.5% of naive CD8, 2.3% of memory CD4, and under 0.45% of memory CD8 clonotypes were shared.

CD8 naive samples were CD45RO-negative cells positively selected for CCR7, giving a CD45RA+CCR7+ population that excluded TemRA cells. Donors were healthy HIV-negative adults with no recently reported acute infections or vaccinations. Only Caucasian adults living in Nashville, Tennessee, USA were represented among the donors. After blood collection by leukapheresis, PBMCs were isolated using Ficoll-Histopaque density gradient centrifugation and then cryopreserved in the vapor phase of liquid nitrogen. Analytical flow cytometry was used to check the purity and quantity of every magnetically sorted T cell population. Genomic DNA was isolated from every sorted fraction and measured by UV absorbance on a Nanodrop 2000c. Using the deep immunoSEQ assay, multiplex PCR amplified TCR CDR3 regions from genomic DNA. Genomic DNA extracted from each cell subset was distributed evenly over all wells of several immunoSEQ 96-well plates, and each plate served as one replicate. For sorted subsets, approximately 200 ng of genomic DNA, equivalent to roughly 30,000 T cell genomes, went into each replicate PCR. The purified libraries were quantified using a Qubit 3.0 fluorometer, sized with a Bioanalyzer 2100, and then quantified again using the KAPA Library Quantification kit. Each immunoSEQ 96-well plate was sequenced on its own single-read 150-cycle Illumina NextSeq 550 flow cell. From the authors' description of their analysis: Because only junctional sequences without quality scores were contained in the immunoSEQ output, filtering matching that applied to full-length reads could not be performed. Sequences were annotated with PyIR, a Python wrapper for IgBLAST v1.9, and V/J genes and CDR3 were assigned using IMGT germline references. Reads were filtered out if the reads had weak V/J assignments (E-value above 1e-6), no CDR3, stop codons, out-of-frame junctions, or ambiguous translated residues. A V3J clonotype was defined by an identical inferred V gene, J gene, and CDR3 amino acid sequence. Percentage overlap between repertoires was computed as shared unique clonotypes divided by the size of the smaller repertoire. RTK rarefaction, the Chao1 estimator, and Recon v2.1 estimates of unobserved clonotypes were used to assess repertoire richness. OLGA was used to compute generation probabilities for all TCRbeta clonotypes that the gDNA method yielded from several donors. Entries here come from immuneACCESS through TCRdb and include only in-frame sequences with V and J called. Some clones fail to appear in such tables; in the studies checked, an unresolved V gene covers under half of the shortfall, and the cause of the remainder is unknown. V and J calls and clone size are copied from that table; D and trimming were computed from the DNA. In all, the sample holds millions of clones, and less than 95% of those were seen once. The ten biggest clones cover about 1.1% of the sample.

This clone was seen only once. This receptor's antigen is unknown. The input lacks base qualities; no much larger clone sits a single base away. This sequence was found in a man aged 18 to 30 in good health. Input material: naive CD8+ T cells sorted from blood. Explained via the paper, the cell subset or site label denotes: CD45RA+CCR7+.

The CDR3 protein is CASSLTGGRDTQYF. The sequence in DNA is TGTGCCAGCAGCCTGACAGGGGGCAGAGATACGCAGTATTTT. The chain is made from TRBV7-3 and TRBJ2-3, and TRBD1 aligns with 10 junction nucleotides. From the cysteine through the phenylalanine, the CDR3 covers 14 amino acids. The kept DNA is CDR3 alone, 42 bases in frame from the first base. Reading the germline V gene gives CDR1 SGHTA and CDR2 FQGTGA. V is trimmed back by 5 bases and J by 5 bases, and the junction contains 4 bases that no gene match accounts for.